These 22 T cell receptor beta chains originate from one sample sequenced in a study of a mutant IDH1 vaccine in newly diagnosed glioma (TCRdb year 2021). The protocol used for the library was the immunoSEQ multiplex PCR assay. Here the immuneACCESS table is served through TCRdb, limited to in-frame sequences with V and J called. Missing clones are a known gap in these copies; in checked studies unresolved V genes cover under half, and the rest lacks a known reason. Here the sample has tens of thousands of clones; nearly 90% occur a single time. The ten most abundant clones make up roughly 0.78% of the sample. No antigen has been assigned to these receptors. Sample time point, as interpreted from the label and publication: week 47, end of study. Every vaccine dose consisted of 300 ug of a 20-mer mutant IDH1 peptide in Montanide, administered subcutaneously together with topical imiquimod. The sequencing used PBMCs, collected from a glioma patient whose treatment included an IDH1 peptide vaccine. Source of these receptors: a woman in her 50s with glioma.

The CDR3 reads CASSFTYGTGWKETQYF. The CDR3 DNA reads TGTGCCAGCAGTTTTACATACGGGACAGGGTGGAAAGAGACCCAGTACTTC. This sequence joins TRBV27 and TRBJ2-5; 9 bases match TRBD1. CDR1 MNHEY and CDR2 SMNVEV come from the germline V gene (reference sequence). The CDR3 is 17 amino acids. V lost 3 bases, J lost 3 bases, and 11 bases stayed unmatched.

The rearrangement links TRBV7-9 to TRBJ2-7; possible D gene TRBD2, 5 bases. The length of the CDR3 is 14 residues. Trimming stripped 2 bases from V and 6 bases from J, with 14 bases between. Germline assignment: CDR1 SEHNR and CDR2 FQNEAQ (reference sequence). CDR3 region: CASSLITGSAEQYF. The CDR3 nucleotides are TGTGCCAGCAGCTTAATCACGGGATCGGCCGAGCAGTACTTC.

V and J are TRBV6-5 and TRBJ2-7; the match to TRBD2 covers 10 bases. Germline V gives CDR1 MNHEY, CDR2 SVGAGI. This CDR3 spans 15 amino acids. Trimming took 0 bases from V and 3 from J; bases not matched to a gene: 2. CDR3 residues: CASSYSVAGGYEQYF. The CDR3 region has the DNA TGTGCCAGCAGTTACTCGGTAGCGGGAGGCTACGAGCAGTACTTC.

The chain combines TRBV19 with TRBJ2-5, with 10 bases lining up with TRBD1. The CDR3 extends over 13 amino acids. CDR1 and CDR2 (germline): LNHDA, SQIVND (reference sequence). V shed 10 bases and J 4 bases; nucleotides not matched to a gene: 6. CDR3 amino acids: CATQRDRGETQYF. The CDR3 DNA reads as TGTGCCACCCAACGGGACAGGGGAGAGACCCAGTACTTC.

Comments on this clone: Mismatch with germline at one junction end may stem from a read error. J is TRBJ1-1 and V is TRBV7-2, with D tentatively TRBD1 (6 bases). Germline CDR1 SGHTA, CDR2 FQGNSA. The CDR3 is 14 residues long. The CDR3 sequence: CASTYGEGDTEASF. CDR3 nucleotides: TGTGCCAGCACCTATGGGGAGGGGGACACTGAAGCTTCCTTT.

The chain employs TRBV10-3 and TRBJ2-3; D gene ambiguous. The CDR3 is 12 residues long. V was trimmed by 1 base and J by 6 bases, leaving 5 bases between them. CDR1 and CDR2 (germline): ENHRY, SYGVKD. DNA for the CDR3: TGTGCCATCAGTGAGTTCGGGGATACGCAGTATTTT. This gives the protein CAISEFGDTQYF.

This chain joins TRBV5-8 and TRBJ1-5; D is unresolved. The CDR3 is 13 residues long. V lost 4 bases, J lost 1 base, and 6 bases lay in between. Per the germline V gene, CDR1 is SGHTS and CDR2 is YDEGEE. CDR3 sequence reads: CASSIWSNQPQHF. In DNA form, the CDR3 reads TGTGCCAGCAGCATTTGGAGCAATCAGCCCCAGCATTTT.

The V and J genes are TRBV27 and TRBJ2-5, with 10 bases fitting TRBD1. Germline V gives CDR1 MNHEY, CDR2 SMNVEV (reference sequence). Unmatched junction bases numbered 10, after V lost 5 bases and J lost 4 bases. The CDR3 is 16 amino acids. The CDR3 coding sequence is TGTGCCAGCAGTCGCTTGACAGGGGGCGGTTCAGAGACCCAGTACTTC. Translating it yields CASSRLTGGGSETQYF.

The chain has TRBV11-3 and TRBJ2-5; TRBD2 might be the D (6 bases). The V end was cut by 2 bases, the J end by 4 bases, with 8 bases between. There are 13 residues in the CDR3. Germline CDR1 reads SGHNT; CDR2 reads YENEEA. DNA for the CDR3: TGTGCCAGCAGCTTAAACGGGGGAGAGACCCAGTACTTC. Residues: CASSLNGGETQYF.

The DNA for the CDR3 is TGTGCCAGCAGCTTAGGGGACAGGAGCTCTGGGGCCAACGTCCTGACTTTC. It codes for CASSLGDRSSGANVLTF. This chain joins TRBV7-9 and TRBJ2-6, with 8 bases lining up with TRBD1. With 1 base clipped from V and 0 bases from J, the junction kept 2 bases outside the gene matches. Per germline, CDR1 SEHNR and CDR2 FQNEAQ (reference sequence). The CDR3 runs to 17 residues.

The J gene is TRBJ2-7, the V gene TRBV19, with TRBD1 matching 10 bases. The CDR3 covers 14 residues. Germline assignment: CDR1 LNHDA and CDR2 SQIVND (reference sequence). The V segment lost 5 bases and the J segment 5 bases; nucleotides outside the gene matches: 6. CDR3 protein: CASSPRQGANEQYF. The CDR3 coding sequence is TGTGCCAGTAGTCCCCGACAGGGGGCGAACGAGCAGTACTTC.

The V and J genes are TRBV5-1 and TRBJ2-5; D call uncertain. This CDR3 is 14 amino acids long. Germline V CDR1 and CDR2: SGHRS, YFSETQ. V was pared by 0 bases and J by 5 bases, with 11 bases between. CDR3 sequence: CASSLGQSGETQYF. The CDR3 nucleotides read TGCGCCAGCAGCTTGGGACAATCTGGGGAGACCCAGTACTTC.

V and J are TRBV2 and TRBJ1-2; the D gene is possibly TRBD1 (5 bases). The length of the CDR3 is 15 residues. The V gene lost 0 bases and the J gene lost 5 bases, with 13 bases spanning the gap. CDR1 is SNHLY and CDR2 is FYNNEI in the germline V gene. CDR3 in amino acids: CASSEARGIEYGYTF. Written as DNA, the CDR3 is TGTGCCAGCAGTGAAGCGCGGGGGATTGAGTATGGCTACACCTTC.

The rearrangement joins TRBV28 to TRBJ2-1; unclear D gene. There are 15 residues in the CDR3. Per the germline V gene, CDR1 is MDHEN and CDR2 is SYDVKM. V lost 2 bases and J lost 4, with 12 bases in between. CDR3 sequence: CASSLRPVQYNEQFF. For the CDR3, the DNA is TGTGCCAGCAGTTTAAGGCCCGTCCAGTACAATGAGCAGTTCTTC.

The chain carries TRBV27 and TRBJ1-1, with D hard to call. The CDR3 is 13 amino acids. Per the germline V gene, CDR1 is MNHEY and CDR2 is SMNVEV (reference sequence). V shed 4 bases and J shed 7 bases, with 13 bases lying between them. In DNA form, the CDR3 reads TGTGCCAGCAGTTGGGGAGCTAAGGGTGAAGCTTTCTTT. Protein sequence: CASSWGAKGEAFF.

This clone occurred once. This chain uses TRBV6-5 with TRBJ2-1; tentatively, D is TRBD1 or TRBD2 (6 bases each). Germline V gives CDR1 MNHEY, CDR2 SVGAGI. CDR3 length: 15 residues. V lost 4 bases to trimming and J lost 2 bases, with 12 bases between them. The DNA for the CDR3 is TGTGCCAGCAGTTGGGGCCGGGGGCCCTACAATGAGCAGTTCTTC. Its protein product is CASSWGRGPYNEQFF.

The chain recombines TRBV28 with TRBJ1-3; D call uncertain. The germline V gene has CDR1 MDHEN and CDR2 SYDVKM. V was clipped by 3 bases and J by 0 bases, with 3 bases between them. The CDR3 consists of 13 residues. Here the CDR3 reads CASSFLSGNTIYF. The CDR3 DNA is TGTGCCAGCAGTTTCCTCTCTGGAAACACCATATATTTT.

The chain couples TRBV5-4 to TRBJ1-3; D gene ambiguous. Germline CDR1 reads SGHNT; CDR2 reads YYREEE (reference sequence). Trimming removed 8 bases from V and 5 bases from J, with 14 bases in between. The CDR3 sequence is 13 residues long. Here the CDR3 reads CASRTPGRNTIYF. Written as DNA, the CDR3 is TGTGCCAGTAGGACCCCCGGTAGAAACACCATATATTTT. The full variable domain, in which reference TRBV5-4 and TRBJ1-3 provide the parts outside the CDR3, is ETGVTQSPTHLIKTRGQQVTLRCSSQSGHNTVSWYQQALGQGPQFIFQYYREEENGRGNFPPRFSGLQFPNYSSELNVNALELDDSALYLCASRTPGRNTIYFGEGSWLTVV.

The chain employs TRBV7-8 and TRBJ1-5; D remains ambiguous. Trimming removed 0 bases at V and 5 bases at J, with 17 bases between. The CDR3 sequence is 17 residues long. Germline V CDR1 and CDR2: SGHVS, FQNEAQ. Here the CDR3 DNA reads TGTGCCAGCAGCTTAGCCCAGACTTTAAGGAGGCATCAGCCCCAGCATTTT. It encodes CASSLAQTLRRHQPQHF.

Comments on this clone: The junction differs from germline at one of its ends, possibly a read error. The chain uses TRBV6-5 and TRBJ2-5, with D tentatively TRBD2 (6 bases). Matching the DNA end better, TRBJ2-7 makes the J call doubtful. The CDR3 covers 12 residues. Germline CDR1 is MNHEY and CDR2 is SVGAGI. The CDR3 reads CASWEVSHEQYF. The CDR3 coding sequence is TGTGCCAGCTGGGAGGTCTCCCACGAGCAGTACTTC.

This sequence joins TRBV5-1 and TRBJ1-2; no firm D call. Trimming left V 1 base short and J 2 bases short, with 15 bases between. CDR1 and CDR2 (germline): SGHRS, YFSETQ. CDR3 length: 16 amino acids. In DNA form, the CDR3 reads TGCGCCAGCAGCTTGACTCCGGGAGCTCGGAACTATGGCTACACCTTC. Encoded protein: CASSLTPGARNYGYTF.

This chain links TRBV2 with TRBJ1-5; 7 bases line up with TRBD1. Unmatched junction bases numbered 6, after V lost 10 bases and J lost 3 bases. The germline CDR1 and CDR2 sequences are SNHLY and FYNNEI. The CDR3 totals 13 residues. The CDR3 is CATQGEANQPQHF. In DNA form, the CDR3 reads TGTGCCACCCAGGGGGAAGCCAATCAGCCCCAGCATTTT.